Listed below are T cell receptor beta chains from one sample, sequenced in a study of human T cells and chemical hapten exposure. MiXCR was run by TCRdb on the RACE reads, yielding one entry per CDR3 protein. Of some 110,000 distinct CDR3 sequences in the sample, 9% to 14% are singletons; the top ten hold 1.2% to 1.5%. The source material was whole blood, sampled in connection with sensitization to the hapten diphenylcyclopropenone (DPC). These receptors all stem from a woman in her fifties or sixties with alopecia areata. Some clones in this sample may be carry-over from other donors' samples. Both conserved end residues are part of each CDR3. D genes are given only for firm matches. Some rows have no size entry. The others give once, few or many, or a class for an expanded clone.

abundance: many
j_gene: TRBJ2-1
d_gene: TRBD1
v_gene: TRBV20-1
CDR3aa: CSAPGQNNEQFF
CDR3nt: TGCAGTGCCCCGGGACAGAACAATGAGCAGTTCTTC

abundance: -
j_gene: TRBJ2-3
d_gene: -
v_gene: TRBV18
CDR3aa: CANSRTDTQYF
CDR3nt: TGTGCCAACTCACGCACAGATACGCAGTATTTT

abundance: few
j_gene: TRBJ2-1
d_gene: -
v_gene: TRBV5-1
CDR3aa: CASSLDLYINEQFF
CDR3nt: TGCGCCAGCAGCTTGGACCTGTACATCAATGAGCAGTTCTTC

abundance: few
j_gene: TRBJ2-3
d_gene: -
v_gene: TRBV29-1
CDR3aa: CSVKSGTWTDTQYF
CDR3nt: TGCAGCGTTAAATCCGGGACCTGGACAGATACGCAGTATTTT

abundance: few
j_gene: TRBJ2-3
d_gene: TRBD2
v_gene: TRBV2
CDR3aa: CASRRLASSTDTQYF
CDR3nt: TGTGCCAGCAGGCGACTAGCTTCTAGCACAGATACGCAGTATTTT

abundance: few
j_gene: TRBJ1-4
d_gene: -
v_gene: TRBV6-6
CDR3aa: CASGMAGWEKLFF
CDR3nt: TGTGCCAGCGGAATGGCAGGTTGGGAAAAACTGTTTTTT

abundance: -
j_gene: TRBJ1-4
d_gene: TRBD1
v_gene: TRBV11-1
CDR3aa: CASRRGQGAAYEKLFF
CDR3nt: TGTGCCAGCAGAAGAGGACAGGGGGCTGCGTATGAAAAACTGTTTTTT

abundance: -
j_gene: TRBJ2-7
d_gene: -
v_gene: TRBV28
CDR3aa: CASSLRDWSYEQYF
CDR3nt: TGTGCCAGCAGTTTAAGGGACTGGTCCTACGAGCAGTACTTC

abundance: few
j_gene: TRBJ2-5
d_gene: -
v_gene: TRBV18
CDR3aa: CASSEGQTQETQYF
CDR3nt: TGTGCCAGCTCAGAAGGACAGACACAAGAGACCCAGTACTTC

abundance: -
j_gene: TRBJ2-4
d_gene: -
v_gene: TRBV20-1
CDR3aa: CSVSGTPSDIQYF
CDR3nt: TGCAGTGTTTCAGGGACACCCTCAGACATTCAGTACTTC

abundance: -
j_gene: TRBJ1-5
d_gene: TRBD1
v_gene: TRBV4-2
CDR3aa: CASSQGQRGPLDNQPQHF
CDR3nt: TGTGCCAGCAGCCAAGGTCAGAGGGGGCCGCTTGACAATCAGCCCCAGCATTTT

abundance: many
j_gene: TRBJ2-3
d_gene: -
v_gene: TRBV5-6
CDR3aa: CASSLVVRGFLTDTQYF
CDR3nt: TGTGCCAGCAGCTTGGTAGTCCGGGGGTTTCTCACAGATACGCAGTATTTT

abundance: -
j_gene: TRBJ1-2
d_gene: TRBD1
v_gene: TRBV7-2
CDR3aa: CASSFNLQGADGYTF
CDR3nt: TGTGCCAGCAGCTTCAACTTACAGGGGGCGGATGGCTACACCTTC

abundance: many
j_gene: TRBJ2-7
d_gene: -
v_gene: TRBV11-2
CDR3aa: CASSLTDSRYEQYF
CDR3nt: TGTGCCAGCAGCTTAACGGACTCTCGCTACGAGCAGTACTTC

abundance: many
j_gene: TRBJ2-7
d_gene: TRBD2
v_gene: TRBV13
CDR3aa: CASSFRTSRSEQYF
CDR3nt: TGTGCCAGCAGCTTTCGGACTAGTAGAAGCGAGCAGTACTTC

abundance: few
j_gene: TRBJ2-1
d_gene: -
v_gene: TRBV7-2
CDR3aa: CASSLRLANNEQFF
CDR3nt: TGTGCCAGCAGCTTAAGGCTAGCCAACAATGAGCAGTTCTTC

abundance: many
j_gene: TRBJ2-5
d_gene: TRBD1
v_gene: TRBV7-7
CDR3aa: CASSVDRVSETQYF
CDR3nt: TGTGCTAGCAGCGTGGACAGGGTGAGCGAGACCCAGTACTTC

abundance: many
j_gene: TRBJ1-5
d_gene: -
v_gene: TRBV6-5
CDR3aa: CASRQGQNQPQHF
CDR3nt: TGTGCCAGCAGGCAGGGACAAAATCAGCCCCAGCATTTT

abundance: -
j_gene: TRBJ2-7
d_gene: -
v_gene: TRBV12-3/TRBV12-4
CDR3aa: CASSPGVLSYEQYF
CDR3nt: TGTGCCAGCAGCCCGGGAGTACTAAGCTACGAGCAGTACTTC

abundance: -
j_gene: TRBJ2-3
d_gene: TRBD2
v_gene: TRBV29-1
CDR3aa: CSATTSGTNTQYF
CDR3nt: TGCAGCGCCACGACTAGCGGTACGAATACGCAGTATTTT

abundance: -
j_gene: TRBJ1-5
d_gene: -
v_gene: TRBV4-3
CDR3aa: CASSQARDQPQHF
CDR3nt: TGCGCCAGCAGCCAGGCGCGGGATCAGCCCCAGCATTTT

abundance: few
j_gene: TRBJ1-6
d_gene: -
v_gene: TRBV2
CDR3aa: CASSVVQANSPLHF
CDR3nt: TGTGCCAGCAGTGTAGTACAGGCGAATTCACCCCTCCACTTT

abundance: -
j_gene: TRBJ1-4
d_gene: -
v_gene: TRBV28
CDR3aa: CASSRQEEKLFF
CDR3nt: TGTGCCAGCAGTAGACAGGAGGAAAAACTGTTTTTT

abundance: -
j_gene: TRBJ1-5
d_gene: -
v_gene: TRBV7-2
CDR3aa: CASSLATAVNQPQHF
CDR3nt: TGTGCCAGCAGCTTAGCGACGGCCGTCAATCAGCCCCAGCATTTT

abundance: -
j_gene: TRBJ2-6
d_gene: TRBD1
v_gene: TRBV28
CDR3aa: CASTLDRAGANVLTF
CDR3nt: TGTGCCAGCACCCTGGACAGGGCTGGGGCCAACGTCCTGACTTTC

abundance: many
j_gene: TRBJ2-5
d_gene: -
v_gene: TRBV7-9
CDR3aa: CASSLSQGMGTQYF
CDR3nt: TGTGCCAGCAGCTTATCCCAGGGAATGGGGACCCAGTACTTC

abundance: once
j_gene: TRBJ2-7
d_gene: -
v_gene: TRBV28
CDR3aa: CASTRGRSSYEQYF
CDR3nt: TGTGCCAGCACTCGGGGCCGAAGCTCCTACGAGCAGTACTTC

abundance: few
j_gene: TRBJ2-7
d_gene: -
v_gene: TRBV7-2
CDR3aa: CASSLASGPYEQYF
CDR3nt: TGTGCCAGCAGCTTAGCCAGCGGACCCTACGAGCAGTACTTC

abundance: -
j_gene: TRBJ2-1
d_gene: -
v_gene: TRBV15
CDR3aa: CATSREGYEQFF
CDR3nt: TGTGCCACCAGCAGAGAGGGGTATGAGCAGTTCTTC

abundance: few
j_gene: TRBJ1-1
d_gene: -
v_gene: TRBV6-5
CDR3aa: CASKSGALNTEAFF
CDR3nt: TGTGCCTCCAAATCGGGGGCTTTGAACACTGAAGCTTTCTTT

abundance: -
j_gene: TRBJ1-5
d_gene: TRBD1
v_gene: TRBV18
CDR3aa: CASSLGTGEGNQPQHF
CDR3nt: TGTGCCAGCTCACTCGGGACAGGGGAGGGAAATCAGCCCCAGCATTTT

abundance: many
j_gene: TRBJ2-7
d_gene: TRBD2
v_gene: TRBV28
CDR3aa: CASTPSPTSGYEQYF
CDR3nt: TGTGCCAGCACCCCAAGCCCGACTAGCGGCTACGAGCAGTACTTC

abundance: many
j_gene: TRBJ1-6
d_gene: -
v_gene: TRBV28
CDR3aa: CASGTRHNSPLHF
CDR3nt: TGTGCCAGTGGGACCCGTCATAATTCACCCCTCCACTTT

abundance: few
j_gene: TRBJ2-2
d_gene: -
v_gene: TRBV12-3/TRBV12-4
CDR3aa: CASSFSQWVGELFF
CDR3nt: TGTGCCAGCAGTTTCTCGCAGTGGGTCGGGGAGCTGTTTTTT

abundance: -
j_gene: TRBJ2-1
d_gene: -
v_gene: TRBV6-5
CDR3aa: CASSFYKVTEQFF
CDR3nt: TGTGCCAGCAGCTTCTACAAAGTAACTGAGCAGTTCTTC

abundance: few
j_gene: TRBJ1-1
d_gene: -
v_gene: TRBV10-3
CDR3aa: CAISQLPSQDTEAFF
CDR3nt: TGTGCCATCAGTCAACTACCGAGTCAGGACACTGAAGCTTTCTTT

abundance: -
j_gene: TRBJ2-6
d_gene: -
v_gene: TRBV12-3/TRBV12-4
CDR3aa: CASSLQPGANVLTF
CDR3nt: TGTGCCAGCAGCCTACAGCCTGGGGCCAACGTCCTGACTTTC

abundance: many
j_gene: TRBJ1-5
d_gene: TRBD1
v_gene: TRBV12-3/TRBV12-4
CDR3aa: CATWRDSQGTRSNQPQHF
CDR3nt: TGTGCCACTTGGAGGGACAGTCAAGGGACCAGATCTAATCAGCCCCAGCATTTT

abundance: -
j_gene: TRBJ2-3
d_gene: TRBD2
v_gene: TRBV7-9
CDR3aa: CASSLRTSTHTQYF
CDR3nt: TGTGCCAGCAGCTTAAGGACTAGCACACATACGCAGTATTTT

abundance: -
j_gene: TRBJ1-1
d_gene: -
v_gene: TRBV3-1
CDR3aa: CASSQASSEAFF
CDR3nt: TGTGCCAGCAGCCAAGCGTCCAGTGAAGCTTTCTTT

abundance: many
j_gene: TRBJ2-7
d_gene: -
v_gene: TRBV6-6
CDR3aa: CASSDDFYEQYF
CDR3nt: TGTGCCAGCAGTGACGACTTCTACGAGCAGTACTTC

abundance: many
j_gene: TRBJ2-3
d_gene: TRBD2
v_gene: TRBV7-9
CDR3aa: CASSPRLAVSTDTQYF
CDR3nt: TGTGCCAGCAGCCCTCGACTAGCGGTTAGCACAGATACGCAGTATTTT

abundance: -
j_gene: TRBJ2-7
d_gene: -
v_gene: TRBV21-1
CDR3aa: CASSSGQGTHEQYF
CDR3nt: TGTGCCAGCAGCTCCGGACAGGGGACGCACGAGCAGTACTTC

abundance: few
j_gene: TRBJ1-5
d_gene: TRBD1
v_gene: TRBV7-9
CDR3aa: CASSAGGGNQPQHF
CDR3nt: TGTGCCAGCAGCGCAGGGGGCGGAAATCAGCCCCAGCATTTT

abundance: few
j_gene: TRBJ2-1
d_gene: TRBD2
v_gene: TRBV6-5
CDR3aa: CASSYIAGGPSEQFF
CDR3nt: TGTGCCAGCAGTTACATAGCGGGAGGGCCAAGTGAGCAGTTCTTC